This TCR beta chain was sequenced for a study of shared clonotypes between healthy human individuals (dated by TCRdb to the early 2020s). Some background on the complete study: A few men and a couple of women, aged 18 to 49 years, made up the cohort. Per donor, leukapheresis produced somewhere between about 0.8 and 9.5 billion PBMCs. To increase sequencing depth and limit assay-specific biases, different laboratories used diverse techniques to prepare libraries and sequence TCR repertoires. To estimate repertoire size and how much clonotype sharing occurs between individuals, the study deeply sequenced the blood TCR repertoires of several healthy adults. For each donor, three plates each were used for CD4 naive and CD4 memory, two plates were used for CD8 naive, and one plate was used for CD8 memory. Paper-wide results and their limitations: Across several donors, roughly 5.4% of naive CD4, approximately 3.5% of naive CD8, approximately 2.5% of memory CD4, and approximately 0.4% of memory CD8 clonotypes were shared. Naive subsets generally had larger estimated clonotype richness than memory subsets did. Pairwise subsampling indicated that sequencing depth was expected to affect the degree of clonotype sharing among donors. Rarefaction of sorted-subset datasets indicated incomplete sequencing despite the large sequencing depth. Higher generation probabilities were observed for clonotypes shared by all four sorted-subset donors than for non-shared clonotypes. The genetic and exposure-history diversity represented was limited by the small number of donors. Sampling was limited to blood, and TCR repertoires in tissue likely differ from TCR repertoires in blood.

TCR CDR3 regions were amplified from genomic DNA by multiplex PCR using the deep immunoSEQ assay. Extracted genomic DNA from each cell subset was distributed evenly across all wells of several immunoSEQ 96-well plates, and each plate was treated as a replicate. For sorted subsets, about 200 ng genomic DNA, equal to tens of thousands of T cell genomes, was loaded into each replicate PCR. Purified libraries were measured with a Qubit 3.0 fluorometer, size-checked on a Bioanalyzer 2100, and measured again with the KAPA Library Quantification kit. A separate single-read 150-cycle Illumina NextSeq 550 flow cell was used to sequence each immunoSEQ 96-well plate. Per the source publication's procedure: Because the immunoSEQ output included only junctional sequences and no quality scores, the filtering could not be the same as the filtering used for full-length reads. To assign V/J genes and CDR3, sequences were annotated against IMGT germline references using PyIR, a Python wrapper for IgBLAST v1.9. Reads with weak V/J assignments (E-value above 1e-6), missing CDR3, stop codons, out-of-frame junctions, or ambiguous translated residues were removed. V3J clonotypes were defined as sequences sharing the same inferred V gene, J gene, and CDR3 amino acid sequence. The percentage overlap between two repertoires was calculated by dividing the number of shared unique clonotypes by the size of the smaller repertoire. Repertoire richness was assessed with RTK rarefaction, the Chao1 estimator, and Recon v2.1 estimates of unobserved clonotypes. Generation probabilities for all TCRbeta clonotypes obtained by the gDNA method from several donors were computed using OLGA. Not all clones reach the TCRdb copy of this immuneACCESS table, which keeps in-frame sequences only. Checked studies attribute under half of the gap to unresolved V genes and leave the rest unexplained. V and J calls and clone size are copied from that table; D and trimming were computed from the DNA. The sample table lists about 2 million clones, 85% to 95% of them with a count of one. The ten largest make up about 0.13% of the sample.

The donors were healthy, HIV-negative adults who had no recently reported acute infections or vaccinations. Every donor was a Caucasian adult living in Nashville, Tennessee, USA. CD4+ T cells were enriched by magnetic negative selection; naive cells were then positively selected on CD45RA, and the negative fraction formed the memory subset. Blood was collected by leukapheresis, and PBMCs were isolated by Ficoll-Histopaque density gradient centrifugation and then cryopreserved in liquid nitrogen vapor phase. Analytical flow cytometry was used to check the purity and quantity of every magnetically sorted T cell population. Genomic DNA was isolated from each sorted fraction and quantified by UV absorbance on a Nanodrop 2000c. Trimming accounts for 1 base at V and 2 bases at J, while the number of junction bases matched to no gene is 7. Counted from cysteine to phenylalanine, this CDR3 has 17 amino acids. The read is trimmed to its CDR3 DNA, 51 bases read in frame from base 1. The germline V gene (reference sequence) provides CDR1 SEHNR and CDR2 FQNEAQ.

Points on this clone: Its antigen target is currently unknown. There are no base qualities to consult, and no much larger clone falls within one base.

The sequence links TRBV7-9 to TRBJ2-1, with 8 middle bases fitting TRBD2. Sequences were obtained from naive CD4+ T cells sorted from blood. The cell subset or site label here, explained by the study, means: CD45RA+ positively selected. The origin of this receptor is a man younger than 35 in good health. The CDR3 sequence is CASSLGPGGGTYNEQFF. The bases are TGTGCCAGCAGCTTAGGTCCGGGCGGGGGGACCTACAATGAGCAGTTCTTC.